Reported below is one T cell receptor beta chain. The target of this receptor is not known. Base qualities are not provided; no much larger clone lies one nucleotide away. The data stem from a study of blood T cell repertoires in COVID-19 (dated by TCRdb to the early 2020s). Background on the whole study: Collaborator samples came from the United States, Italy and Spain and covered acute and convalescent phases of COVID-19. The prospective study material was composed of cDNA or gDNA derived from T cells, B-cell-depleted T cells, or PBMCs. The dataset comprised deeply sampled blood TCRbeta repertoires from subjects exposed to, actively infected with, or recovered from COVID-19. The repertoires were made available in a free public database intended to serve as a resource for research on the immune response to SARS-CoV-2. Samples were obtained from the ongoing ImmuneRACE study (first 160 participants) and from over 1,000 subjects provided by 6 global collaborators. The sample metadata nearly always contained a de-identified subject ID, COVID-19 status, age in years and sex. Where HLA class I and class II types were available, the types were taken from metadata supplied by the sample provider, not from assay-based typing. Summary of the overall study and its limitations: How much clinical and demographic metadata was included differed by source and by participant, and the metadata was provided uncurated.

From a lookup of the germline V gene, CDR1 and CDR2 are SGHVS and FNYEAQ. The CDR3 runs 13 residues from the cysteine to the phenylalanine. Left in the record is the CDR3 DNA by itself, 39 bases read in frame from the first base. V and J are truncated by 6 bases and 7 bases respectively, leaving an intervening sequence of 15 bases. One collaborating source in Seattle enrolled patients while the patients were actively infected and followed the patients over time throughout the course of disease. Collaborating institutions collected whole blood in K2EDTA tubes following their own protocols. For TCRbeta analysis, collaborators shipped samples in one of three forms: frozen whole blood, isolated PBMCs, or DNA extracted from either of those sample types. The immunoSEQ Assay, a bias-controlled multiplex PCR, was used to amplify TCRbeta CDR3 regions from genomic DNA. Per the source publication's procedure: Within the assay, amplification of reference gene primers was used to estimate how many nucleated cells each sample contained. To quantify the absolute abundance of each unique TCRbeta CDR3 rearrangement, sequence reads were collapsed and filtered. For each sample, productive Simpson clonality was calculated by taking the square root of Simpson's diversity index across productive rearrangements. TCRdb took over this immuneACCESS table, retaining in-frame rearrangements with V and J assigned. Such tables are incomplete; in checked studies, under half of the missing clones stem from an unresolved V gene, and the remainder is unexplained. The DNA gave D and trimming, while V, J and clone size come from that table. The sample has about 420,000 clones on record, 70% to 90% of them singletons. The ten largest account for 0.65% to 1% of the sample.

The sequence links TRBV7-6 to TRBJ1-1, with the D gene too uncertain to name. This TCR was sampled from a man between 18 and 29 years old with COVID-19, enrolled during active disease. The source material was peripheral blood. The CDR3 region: CASSRVGDGEAFF. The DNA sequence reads TGTGCCAGCAGTCGGGTTGGAGACGGTGAAGCTTTCTTT.